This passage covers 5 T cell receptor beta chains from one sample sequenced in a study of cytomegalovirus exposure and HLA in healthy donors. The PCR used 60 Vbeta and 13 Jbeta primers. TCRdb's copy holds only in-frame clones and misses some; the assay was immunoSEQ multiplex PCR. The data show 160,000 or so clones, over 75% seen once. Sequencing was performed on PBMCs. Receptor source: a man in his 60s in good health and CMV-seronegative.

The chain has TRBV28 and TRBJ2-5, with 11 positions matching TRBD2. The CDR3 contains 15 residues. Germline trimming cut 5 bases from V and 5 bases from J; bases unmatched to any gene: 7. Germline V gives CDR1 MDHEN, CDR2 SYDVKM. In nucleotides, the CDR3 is TGTGCCAGCAGTCGTAGCGGGAGGGCCAGCGAGACCCAGTACTTC. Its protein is CASSRSGRASETQYF. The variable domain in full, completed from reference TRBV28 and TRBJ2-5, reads DVKVTQSSRYLVKRTGEKVFLECVQDMDHENMFWYRQDPGLGLRLIYFSYDVKMKEKGDIPEGYSVSREKKERFSLILESASTNQTSMYLCASSRSGRASETQYFGPGTRLLVL.

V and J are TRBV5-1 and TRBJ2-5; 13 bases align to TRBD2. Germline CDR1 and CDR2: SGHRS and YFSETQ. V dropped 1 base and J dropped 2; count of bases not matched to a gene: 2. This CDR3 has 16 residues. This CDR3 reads CASSLRTSGGQETQYF. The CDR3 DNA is TGCGCCAGCAGCTTGAGGACTAGCGGGGGACAAGAGACCCAGTACTTC.

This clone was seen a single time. In DNA, the CDR3 is TGTGCCAGCAGCTTCGGACAACAACGCTCTGGAAACACCATATATTTT. Translation gives CASSFGQQRSGNTIYF. The chain has TRBV5-4 and TRBJ1-3; D perhaps matches TRBD1 (5 bases). The CDR3 has 16 residues. V lost 2 bases, J lost 0 bases, and 12 bases lay in between. CDR1 and CDR2 from the germline V gene are SGHNT and YYREEE (reference sequence). Using reference TRBV5-4 and TRBJ1-3 for the parts outside the CDR3, the full variable domain is ETGVTQSPTHLIKTRGQQVTLRCSSQSGHNTVSWYQQALGQGPQFIFQYYREEENGRGNFPPRFSGLQFPNYSSELNVNALELDDSALYLCASSFGQQRSGNTIYFGEGSWLTVV.

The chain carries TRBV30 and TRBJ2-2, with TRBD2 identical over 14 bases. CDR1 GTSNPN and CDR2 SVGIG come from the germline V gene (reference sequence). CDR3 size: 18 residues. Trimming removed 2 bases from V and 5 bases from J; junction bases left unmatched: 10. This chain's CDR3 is CAWSPLGLAGVVTGELFF. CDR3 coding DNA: TGTGCCTGGAGTCCTTTGGGACTAGCGGGAGTAGTAACCGGGGAGCTGTTTTTT.

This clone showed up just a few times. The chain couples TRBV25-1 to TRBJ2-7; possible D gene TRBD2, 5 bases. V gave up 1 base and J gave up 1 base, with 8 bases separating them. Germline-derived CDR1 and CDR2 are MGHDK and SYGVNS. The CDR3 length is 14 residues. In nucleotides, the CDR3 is TGTGCCAGCAGTGAATCGACTAAATCCTACGAGCAGTACTTC. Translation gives CASSESTKSYEQYF.